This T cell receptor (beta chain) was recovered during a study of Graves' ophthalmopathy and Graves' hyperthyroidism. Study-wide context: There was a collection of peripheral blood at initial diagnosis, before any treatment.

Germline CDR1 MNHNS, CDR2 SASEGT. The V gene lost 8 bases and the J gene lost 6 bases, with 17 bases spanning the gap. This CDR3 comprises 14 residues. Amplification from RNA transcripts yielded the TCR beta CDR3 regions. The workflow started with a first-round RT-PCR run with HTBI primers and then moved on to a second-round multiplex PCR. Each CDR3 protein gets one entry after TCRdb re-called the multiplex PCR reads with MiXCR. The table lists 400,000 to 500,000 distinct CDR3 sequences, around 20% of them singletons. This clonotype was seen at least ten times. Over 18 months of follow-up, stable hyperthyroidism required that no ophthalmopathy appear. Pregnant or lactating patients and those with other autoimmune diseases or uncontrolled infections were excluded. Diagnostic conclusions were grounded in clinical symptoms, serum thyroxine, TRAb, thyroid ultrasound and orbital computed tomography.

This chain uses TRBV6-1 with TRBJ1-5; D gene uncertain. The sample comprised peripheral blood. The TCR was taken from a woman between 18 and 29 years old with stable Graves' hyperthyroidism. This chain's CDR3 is CASHHRGPGQPQHF. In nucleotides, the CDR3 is TGTGCCAGCCACCATCGGGGTCCGGGTCAGCCCCAGCATTTT.